This passage covers 24 T cell receptor beta chains from one sample sequenced in a study of human T cells and chemical hapten exposure. Described time point: patch test 1, 2 weeks after DPC sensitization. The treatment was: therapeutic diphenylcyclopropenone sensitization with weekly scalp DPC. Each CDR3 protein is one row after TCRdb ran MiXCR on the RACE reads. The sample shows tens of thousands of distinct CDR3 sequences, over 9.5% of them seen only once. Sequenced material: whole blood, taken in connection with sensitization to the hapten diphenylcyclopropenone (DPC). These receptors originate from a woman in her sixties with alopecia areata. Some clones in this sample may be carry-over from other donors' samples.

This clonotype was counted ten times or more. V gene TRBV28 combines with J gene TRBJ1-6; the D is unclear. The CDR3 consists of 11 residues. V was shortened by 4 bases and J by 15 bases, with 10 bases between the two germline ends. The germline gives CDR1 MDHEN, CDR2 SYDVKM. CDR3 sequence reads: CASSYRVLLHF. Written as DNA, the CDR3 is TGTGCCAGCAGTTATCGGGTTCTCCTCCACTTT.

The sample holds a few counts of this clonotype. J is TRBJ2-4 and V is TRBV13; TRBD2 might be the D (6 bases). The V end was cut by 1 base, the J end by 1 base, with 8 bases between. Germline lookup yields CDR1 PRHDT and CDR2 FYEKMQ (reference sequence). This CDR3 has 15 amino acids. The CDR3 sequence is CASSLARGAKNIQYF. The DNA for the CDR3 is TGTGCCAGCAGCTTAGCACGGGGGGCCAAAAACATTCAGTACTTC.

This clonotype has ten or more counts. The chain joins TRBV13 to TRBJ2-1, with D maybe TRBD2 (6 bases). CDR3 size: 15 residues. V lost 3 bases, J lost 0 bases, and 9 bases lay in between. Germline V lookup: CDR1 PRHDT, CDR2 FYEKMQ (reference sequence). The CDR3 sequence is CASSFGGISYNEQFF. CDR3 coding DNA: TGTGCCAGCAGCTTCGGGGGTATCTCCTACAATGAGCAGTTCTTC.

This sequence joins TRBV5-1 and TRBJ2-1; weak D call: TRBD2 (5 bases). V gave up 4 bases and J gave up 2 bases, with 10 bases separating them. The CDR3 length is 14 residues. The germline CDR1 and CDR2 sequences are SGHRS and YFSETQ. The CDR3 protein is CASSRGQAYNEQFF. CDR3 DNA sequence: TGCGCCAGCAGCCGGGGTCAGGCCTACAATGAGCAGTTCTTC.

This clonotype was counted many times. The chain has TRBV29-1 and TRBJ2-3, with a weak D call TRBD1 (6 bases). This CDR3 has 11 amino acids. In germline, CDR1 is SQVTM, CDR2 ANQGSEA. V was pared by 8 bases and J by 5 bases, with 11 bases between. CDR3 sequence reads: CSLTTGDTQYF. Written as DNA, the CDR3 is TGCAGCCTCACGACAGGAGATACGCAGTATTTT.

This clonotype was seen only a few times. The genes are TRBV7-6 and TRBJ1-2, with TRBD1 identical over 7 bases. Trimming took 2 bases from V and 10 from J; bases not matched to a gene: 13. Germline-derived CDR1 and CDR2 are SGHVS and FNYEAQ. The CDR3 has 15 amino acids. DNA for the CDR3: TGTGCCAGCAGCTTATTACAGGGGATTCTAGAGGTCTACACCTTC. Translating gives CASSLLQGILEVYTF.

For this clonotype: A much more abundant neighbour one base away suggests this may be a read error. This chain links TRBV20-1 with TRBJ2-3; 9 nucleotides line up with TRBD2. CDR3 length: 15 residues. Germline lookup yields CDR1 DFQATT and CDR2 SNEGSKA (reference sequence). CDR3 sequence reads: CSARDASGEADTQNF. Here the CDR3 DNA reads TGCAGTGCTAGAGACGCTAGCGGGGAGGCAGATACGCAGAATTTT.

In this sample, this clonotype turned up a few times. The rearrangement links TRBV4-1 to TRBJ2-5, with D perhaps matching TRBD2 (5 bases). V gave up 4 bases and J gave up 1 base, with 13 bases separating them. CDR3 length equals 15 residues. Germline-derived CDR1 and CDR2 are MGHRA and YSYEKL. The CDR3 reads CASSRAVTFQETQYF. CDR3 coding DNA: TGCGCCAGCAGCCGAGCGGTCACGTTCCAAGAGACCCAGTACTTC.

The J gene is TRBJ1-1, the V gene TRBV20-1, with TRBD1 matching over 7 bases. Trimming took 3 bases from V and 5 from J; bases not matched to a gene: 6. This CDR3 has 13 amino acids. Germline assignment: CDR1 DFQATT and CDR2 SNEGSKA (reference sequence). CDR3 protein: CSASARGLTEAFF. CDR3 sequence (DNA): TGCAGTGCTAGTGCCAGGGGGTTGACTGAAGCTTTCTTT.

This clonotype was seen ten or more times. This rearrangement joins TRBV10-3 to TRBJ1-1; the D is unclear. Germline CDR1 and CDR2: ENHRY and SYGVKD. This CDR3 comprises 14 residues. Trimming pared 7 bases from V and 2 bases from J, leaving 14 bases between. The CDR3 sequence is CAITSGVSNTEAFF. The CDR3 nucleotides are TGTGCCATCACCTCGGGAGTCAGTAACACTGAAGCTTTCTTT.

This clonotype was recorded at least ten times. V gene TRBV7-3 combines with J gene TRBJ1-1; possibly TRBD1 for D (6 bases). Trimming removed 3 bases from V and 14 bases from J, with 22 bases in between. This CDR3 has 14 residues. CDR1 and CDR2 from the germline V gene are SGHTA and FQGTGA. CDR3 sequence reads: CASSLTSGGHALFF. The CDR3, as DNA: TGTGCCAGCAGCTTGACTAGTGGGGGACACGCGCTCTTCTTT. The full variable domain, in which reference TRBV7-3 and TRBJ1-1 provide the parts outside the CDR3, is GAGVSQTPSNKVTEKGKYVELRCDPISGHTALYWYRQSLGQGPEFLIYFQGTGAADDSGLPNDRFFAVRPEGSVSTLKIQRTERGDSAVYLCASSLTSGGHALFFGQGTRLTVV.

This clonotype was counted only a few times. The V gene is TRBV5-1, the J gene TRBJ2-3; D is uncertain. CDR1 and CDR2 from the germline V gene are SGHRS and YFSETQ. The CDR3 covers 15 residues. V was trimmed by 4 bases and J by 2 bases, leaving 14 bases between them. The CDR3 DNA reads TGCGCCAGCAGCCTGGAATCACAGAACACAGATACGCAGTATTTT. It encodes CASSLESQNTDTQYF.

This clonotype appeared a few times. The rearrangement uses TRBV5-1 and TRBJ1-1; a weak D match, TRBD1 (6 bases). Germline CDR1 SGHRS, CDR2 YFSETQ. V was trimmed by 5 bases and J by 1 base, leaving 12 bases between them. CDR3 size: 14 residues. CDR3 protein: CASSAPGQNTEAFF. CDR3 bases: TGCGCCAGCAGTGCTCCGGGACAGAACACTGAAGCTTTCTTT.

This clonotype has ten or more counts. This chain uses TRBV19 with TRBJ1-5; D is unresolved. This CDR3 spans 15 amino acids. The V and J ends lost 3 bases and 0 bases respectively, with 9 bases between them. CDR1 and CDR2 (germline): LNHDA, SQIVND (reference sequence). The CDR3 region is CASSMRDYSNQPQHF. DNA of the CDR3: TGTGCCAGTAGTATGAGGGATTATAGCAATCAGCCCCAGCATTTT.

This rearrangement joins TRBV6-1 to TRBJ1-1; 8 bases map to TRBD1. The junction had 8 bases not matched to a gene; V was cut back by 5 bases and J by 6 bases. The CDR3 totals 14 residues. CDR1 MNHNS and CDR2 SASEGT come from the germline V gene. The CDR3 sequence: CASSPNGQGAEAFF. The CDR3, as DNA: TGTGCCAGCAGTCCAAACGGACAGGGAGCTGAAGCTTTCTTT.

The rearrangement uses TRBV20-1 and TRBJ2-7; 8 bases line up with TRBD1. The trim removed 3 bases at V and 4 bases at J, leaving 5 bases unmatched. CDR3 length: 13 amino acids. CDR1 DFQATT and CDR2 SNEGSKA come from the germline V gene (reference sequence). CDR3 nucleotide sequence: TGCAGTGCTAGCGGACAGGGAGCGTACGAGCAGTACTTC. It yields the protein CSASGQGAYEQYF.

This clonotype was seen ten or more times. The chain recombines TRBV7-9 with TRBJ1-1; D uncertain. Germline V gene sequence: CDR1 SEHNR, CDR2 FQNEAQ (reference sequence). Trimming took off 1 base at V and 3 bases at J, with 6 bases between the two ends. This CDR3 contains 13 residues. The CDR3 nucleotides are TGTGCCAGCAGCTTAGTTTTTGACACTGAAGCTTTCTTT. Its protein product is CASSLVFDTEAFF.

The chain uses TRBV7-9 and TRBJ1-2, with no clear D. The CDR3 loop spans 14 amino acids. CDR1 is SEHNR, CDR2 FQNEAQ, per germline (reference sequence). Trimming took 4 bases from V and 7 from J, leaving 16 bases between them. The DNA for the CDR3 is TGTGCCAGCAGCTACGGTTCATACCGGGTTGGCTACACCTTC. Its protein product is CASSYGSYRVGYTF.

V is TRBV6-6 and J is TRBJ1-2; weak D call: TRBD1 (5 bases). There are 14 residues in the CDR3. Germline V gene lookup returns CDR1 MNHNY and CDR2 SVGAGI (reference sequence). V was shortened by 5 bases and J by 6 bases, with 16 bases between the two germline ends. CDR3 residues: CASSKRAGGHGYTF. Written as DNA, the CDR3 is TGTGCCAGCAGTAAACGGGCCGGGGGACATGGCTACACCTTC.

This clonotype came up a few times. The chain joins TRBV7-2 to TRBJ2-1; D might be TRBD2 (6 bases). Germline CDR1 SGHTA, CDR2 FQGNSA. Trimming removed 6 bases from V and 0 bases from J, with 9 bases in between. The CDR3 is 14 residues long. This CDR3 is CASRPGLSYNEQFF. In nucleotides, the CDR3 is TGTGCCAGCAGACCGGGACTCTCCTACAATGAGCAGTTCTTC.

The V call is TRBV7-2, the J call TRBJ1-5; no clear D. Trimming removed 6 bases from V and 4 bases from J, with 7 bases in between. This CDR3 contains 12 residues. In germline, CDR1 is SGHTA, CDR2 FQGNSA. CDR3 in amino acids: CASSRPNQPQHF. The CDR3 DNA sequence: TGTGCCAGCAGTAGGCCGAATCAGCCCCAGCATTTT. The full variable domain, rest sourced from reference TRBV7-2 and TRBJ1-5, is GAGVSQSPSNKVTEKGKDVELRCDPISGHTALYWYRQSLGQGLEFLIYFQGNSAPDKSGLPSDRFSAERTGGSVSTLTIQRTQQEDSAVYLCASSRPNQPQHFGDGTRLSIL.

This clonotype was observed at least ten times. The rearrangement links TRBV19 to TRBJ1-1; possibly TRBD1 for D (6 bases). Trimming took off 4 bases at V and 5 bases at J, with 11 bases between the two ends. The CDR3 loop spans 13 amino acids. The V gene's germline CDR1 is LNHDA and CDR2 SQIVND (reference sequence). The CDR3 nucleotides read TGTGCCAGTAGTACTCTACAGGGAACTGAAGCTTTCTTT. Amino acid sequence: CASSTLQGTEAFF.

In this sample, this clonotype turned up a few times. The chain is built from TRBV10-3 and TRBJ2-1; perhaps TRBD1 as D (6 bases). Between the trimmed V and J ends, which lost 3 bases and 7 bases, there was a span of 13 bases. CDR3 length: 14 residues. Germline lookup yields CDR1 ENHRY and CDR2 SYGVKD. For the CDR3, the DNA is TGTGCCATCAGTGAAACAGGGTATAAGAATGAGCAGTTCTTC. Translation: CAISETGYKNEQFF.

This clonotype has at least ten counts. The chain recombines TRBV29-1 with TRBJ2-7; 12 bases fit TRBD2. CDR1 and CDR2 from the germline V gene are SQVTM and ANQGSEA. This CDR3 comprises 14 residues. The V segment lost 5 bases and the J segment 2 bases; nucleotides outside the gene matches: 4. The CDR3 reads CSVLTSGGTYEQYF. The CDR3 DNA is TGCAGCGTTTTAACTAGCGGGGGGACCTACGAGCAGTACTTC.